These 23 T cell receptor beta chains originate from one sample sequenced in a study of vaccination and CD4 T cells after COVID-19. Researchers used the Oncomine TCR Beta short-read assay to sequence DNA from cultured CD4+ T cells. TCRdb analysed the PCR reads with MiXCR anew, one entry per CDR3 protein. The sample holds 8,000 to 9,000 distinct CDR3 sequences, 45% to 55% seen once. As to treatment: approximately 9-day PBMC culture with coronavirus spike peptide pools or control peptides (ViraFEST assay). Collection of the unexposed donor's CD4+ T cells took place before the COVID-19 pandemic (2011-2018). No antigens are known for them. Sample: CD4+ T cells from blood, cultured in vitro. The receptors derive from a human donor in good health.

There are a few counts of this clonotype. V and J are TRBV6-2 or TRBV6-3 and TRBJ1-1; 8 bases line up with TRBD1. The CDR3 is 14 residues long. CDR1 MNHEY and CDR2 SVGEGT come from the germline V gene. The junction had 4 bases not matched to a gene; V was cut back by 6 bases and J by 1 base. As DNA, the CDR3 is TGTGCCAGCAGAAAACAGGGGGAGAACACTGAAGCTTTCTTT. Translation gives CASRKQGENTEAFF.

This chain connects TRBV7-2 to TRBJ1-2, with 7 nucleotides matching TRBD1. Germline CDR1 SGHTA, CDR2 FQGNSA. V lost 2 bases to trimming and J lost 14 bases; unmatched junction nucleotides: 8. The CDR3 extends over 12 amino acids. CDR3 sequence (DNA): TGTGCCAGCAGCTTAAATAACAGGGGCCAGACCTTC. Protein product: CASSLNNRGQTF. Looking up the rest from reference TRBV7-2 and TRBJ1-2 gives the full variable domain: GAGVSQSPSNKVTEKGKDVELRCDPISGHTALYWYRQSLGQGLEFLIYFQGNSAPDKSGLPSDRFSAERTGGSVSTLTIQRTQQEDSAVYLCASSLNNRGQTFGSGTRLTVV.

The CDR3 loop is CASSLVAETEAFF. The CDR3 DNA is TGTGCCAGCAGCTTAGTAGCAGAGACTGAAGCTTTCTTT. The chain joins TRBV7-9 to TRBJ1-1; D is undetermined. Germline V gene data show CDR1 as SEHNR and CDR2 as FQNEAQ (reference sequence). V lost 1 base and J lost 5, with 8 bases in between. The length of the CDR3 is 13 residues.

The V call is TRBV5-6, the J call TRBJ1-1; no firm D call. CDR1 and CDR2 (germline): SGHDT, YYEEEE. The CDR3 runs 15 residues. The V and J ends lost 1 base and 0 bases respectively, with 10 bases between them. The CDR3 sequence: CASSLSWSMNTEAFF. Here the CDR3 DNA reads TGTGCCAGCAGCTTGTCGTGGTCCATGAACACTGAAGCTTTCTTT.

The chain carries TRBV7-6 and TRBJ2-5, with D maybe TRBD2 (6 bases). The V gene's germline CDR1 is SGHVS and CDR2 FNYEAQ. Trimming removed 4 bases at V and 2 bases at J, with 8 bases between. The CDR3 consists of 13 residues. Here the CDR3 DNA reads TGTGCCAGCAGCTGGGACTGGCAAGAGACCCAGTACTTC. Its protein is CASSWDWQETQYF.

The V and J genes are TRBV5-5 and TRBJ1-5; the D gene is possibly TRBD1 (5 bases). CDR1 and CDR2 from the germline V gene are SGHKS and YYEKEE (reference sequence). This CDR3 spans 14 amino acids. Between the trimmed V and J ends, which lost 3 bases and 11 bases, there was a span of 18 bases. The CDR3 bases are TGTGCCAGCAGCTACCTTGACTTCAGGGCGGCCCAGCATTTT. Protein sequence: CASSYLDFRAAQHF.

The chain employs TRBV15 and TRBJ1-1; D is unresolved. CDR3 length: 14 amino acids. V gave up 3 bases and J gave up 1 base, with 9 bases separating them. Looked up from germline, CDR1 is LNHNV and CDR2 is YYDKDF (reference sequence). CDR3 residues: CATSRGYGNTEAFF. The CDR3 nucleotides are TGTGCCACCAGCAGGGGGTACGGGAACACTGAAGCTTTCTTT.

The DNA for the CDR3 is TGTGCCAGCAGTTTCGATCCGGGACTAGTAGCCGGCAATGAGCAGTTCTTC. This encodes CASSFDPGLVAGNEQFF. The rearrangement joins TRBV6-5 to TRBJ2-1; 8 bases line up with TRBD2. CDR3 size: 17 residues. V was pared by 4 bases and J by 6 bases, with 14 bases of the junction left unmatched. From germline, CDR1 is MNHEY and CDR2 SVGAGI.

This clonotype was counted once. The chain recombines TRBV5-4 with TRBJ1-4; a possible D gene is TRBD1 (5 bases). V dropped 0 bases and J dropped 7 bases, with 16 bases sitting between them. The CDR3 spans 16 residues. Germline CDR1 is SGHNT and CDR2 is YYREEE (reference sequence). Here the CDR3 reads CASSLGRGTTGEKLFF. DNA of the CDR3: TGTGCCAGCAGCTTGGGTAGAGGGACCACCGGTGAAAAACTGTTTTTT.

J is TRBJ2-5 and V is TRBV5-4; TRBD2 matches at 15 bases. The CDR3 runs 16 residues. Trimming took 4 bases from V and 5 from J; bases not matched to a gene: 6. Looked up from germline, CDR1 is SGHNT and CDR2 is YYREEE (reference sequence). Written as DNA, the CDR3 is TGTGCCAGCAGCCTCCGGACTAGCGGGAGGGGGGAGACCCAGTACTTC. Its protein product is CASSLRTSGRGETQYF. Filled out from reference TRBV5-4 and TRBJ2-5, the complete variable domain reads ETGVTQSPTHLIKTRGQQVTLRCSSQSGHNTVSWYQQALGQGPQFIFQYYREEENGRGNFPPRFSGLQFPNYSSELNVNALELDDSALYLCASSLRTSGRGETQYFGPGTRLLVL.

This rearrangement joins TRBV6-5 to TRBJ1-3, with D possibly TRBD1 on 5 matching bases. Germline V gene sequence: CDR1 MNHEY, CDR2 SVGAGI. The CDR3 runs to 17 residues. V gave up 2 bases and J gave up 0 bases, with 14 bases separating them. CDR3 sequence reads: CASSYPGGGVSGNTIYF. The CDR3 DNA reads TGTGCCAGCAGTTACCCGGGTGGGGGAGTCTCTGGAAACACCATATATTTT.

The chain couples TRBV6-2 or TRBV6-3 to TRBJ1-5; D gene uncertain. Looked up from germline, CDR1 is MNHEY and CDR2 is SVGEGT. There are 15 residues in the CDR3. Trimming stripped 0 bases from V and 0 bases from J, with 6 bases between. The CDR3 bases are TGTGCCAGCAGTTACTCACAATATAGCAATCAGCCCCAGCATTTT. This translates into CASSYSQYSNQPQHF.

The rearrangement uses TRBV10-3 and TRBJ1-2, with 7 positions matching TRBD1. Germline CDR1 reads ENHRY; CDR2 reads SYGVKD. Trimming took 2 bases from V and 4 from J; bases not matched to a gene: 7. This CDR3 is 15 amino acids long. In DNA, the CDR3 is TGTGCCATCAGTGAGGACAGGGCGGGAGTCTATGGCTACACCTTC. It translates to CAISEDRAGVYGYTF.

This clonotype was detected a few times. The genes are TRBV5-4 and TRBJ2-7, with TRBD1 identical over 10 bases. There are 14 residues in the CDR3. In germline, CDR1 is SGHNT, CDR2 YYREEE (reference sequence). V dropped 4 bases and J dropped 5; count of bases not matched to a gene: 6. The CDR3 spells CASSPRDRGNEQYF. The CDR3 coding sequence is TGTGCCAGCAGCCCCCGGGACAGGGGCAACGAGCAGTACTTC.

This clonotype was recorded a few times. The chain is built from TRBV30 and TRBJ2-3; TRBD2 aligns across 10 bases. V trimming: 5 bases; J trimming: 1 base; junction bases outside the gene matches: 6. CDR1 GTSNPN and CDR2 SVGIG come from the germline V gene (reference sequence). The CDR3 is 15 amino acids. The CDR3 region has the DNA TGTGCCTGGGGGACCGGGACTAGCGGCACAGATACGCAGTATTTT. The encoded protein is CAWGTGTSGTDTQYF. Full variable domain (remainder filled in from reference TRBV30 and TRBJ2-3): SQTIHQWPATLVQPVGSPLSLECTVEGTSNPNLYWYRQAAGRGLQLLFYSVGIGQISSEVPQNLSASRPQDRQFILSSKKLLLSDSGFYLCAWGTGTSGTDTQYFGPGTRLTVL.

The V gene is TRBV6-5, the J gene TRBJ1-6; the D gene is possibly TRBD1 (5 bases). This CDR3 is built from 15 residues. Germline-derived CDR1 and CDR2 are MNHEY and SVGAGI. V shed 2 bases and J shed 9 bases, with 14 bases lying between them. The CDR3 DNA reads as TGTGCCAGCAGTTACCGGCAGGGAGCCGGTTCACCCCTCCACTTT. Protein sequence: CASSYRQGAGSPLHF.

CDR3 amino acids: CASRWSSYNSPLHF. For the CDR3, the DNA is TGTGCCAGCAGGTGGAGCTCCTATAATTCACCCCTCCACTTT. The rearrangement joins TRBV27 to TRBJ1-6, with no clear D. The CDR3 is made up of 14 amino acids. Germline assignment: CDR1 MNHEY and CDR2 SMNVEV (reference sequence). V lost 6 bases, J lost 0 bases, and 6 bases lay in between.

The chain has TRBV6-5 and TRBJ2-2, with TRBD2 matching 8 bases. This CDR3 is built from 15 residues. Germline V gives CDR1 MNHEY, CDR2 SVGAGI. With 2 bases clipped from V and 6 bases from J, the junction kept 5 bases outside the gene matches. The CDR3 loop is CASSYRGGVPGELFF. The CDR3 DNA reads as TGTGCCAGCAGTTACCGGGGGGGCGTCCCCGGGGAGCTGTTTTTT.

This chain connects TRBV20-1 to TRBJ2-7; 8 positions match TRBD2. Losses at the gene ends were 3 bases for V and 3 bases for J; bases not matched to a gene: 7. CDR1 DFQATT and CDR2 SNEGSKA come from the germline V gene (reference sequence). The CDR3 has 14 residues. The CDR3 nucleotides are TGCAGTGCTAGTACCACCAGCGGGAGCTACGAGCAGTACTTC. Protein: CSASTTSGSYEQYF.

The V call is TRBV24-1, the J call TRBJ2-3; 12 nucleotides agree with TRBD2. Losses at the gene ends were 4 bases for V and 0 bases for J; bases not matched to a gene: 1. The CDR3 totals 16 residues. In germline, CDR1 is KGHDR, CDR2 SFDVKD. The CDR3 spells CATSDTSGRSTDTQYF. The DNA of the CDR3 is TGTGCCACCAGTGACACTAGCGGGAGGAGCACAGATACGCAGTATTTT.

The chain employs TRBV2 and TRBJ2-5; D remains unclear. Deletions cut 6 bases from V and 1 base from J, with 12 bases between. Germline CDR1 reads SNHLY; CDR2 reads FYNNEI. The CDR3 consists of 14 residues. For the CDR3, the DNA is TGTGCCAGCAGCCAACCTCGTAGCCAAGAGACCCAGTACTTC. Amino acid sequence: CASSQPRSQETQYF.

The DNA for the CDR3 is TGCAGTGCCATGGGAGGACCATCTATGAATGAGCAGTTCTTC. Its translation is CSAMGGPSMNEQFF. This chain uses TRBV20-1 with TRBJ2-1, with D possibly matching TRBD2 (6 bases). V dropped 6 bases and J dropped 7 bases, with 19 bases sitting between them. Germline V gene data show CDR1 as DFQATT and CDR2 as SNEGSKA (reference sequence). The CDR3 runs 14 residues.

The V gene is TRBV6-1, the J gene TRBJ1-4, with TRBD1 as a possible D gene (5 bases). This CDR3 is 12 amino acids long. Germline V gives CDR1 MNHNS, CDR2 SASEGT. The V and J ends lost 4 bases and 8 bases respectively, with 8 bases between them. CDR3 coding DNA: TGTGCCAGCAGTGGGGCAGGGGAAAAACTGTTTTTT. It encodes CASSGAGEKLFF.